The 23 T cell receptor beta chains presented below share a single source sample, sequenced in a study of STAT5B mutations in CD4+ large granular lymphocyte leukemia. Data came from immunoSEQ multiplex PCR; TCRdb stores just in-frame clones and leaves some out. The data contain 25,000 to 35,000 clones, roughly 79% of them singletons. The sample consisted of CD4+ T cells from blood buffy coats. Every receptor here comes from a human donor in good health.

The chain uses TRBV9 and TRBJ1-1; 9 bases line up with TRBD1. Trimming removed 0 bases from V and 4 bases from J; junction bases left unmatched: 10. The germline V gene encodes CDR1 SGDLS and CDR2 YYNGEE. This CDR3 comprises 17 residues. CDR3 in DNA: TGTGCCAGCAGCGTAGGACAGGGGGGGCGAGGGGGCACTGAAGCTTTCTTT. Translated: CASSVGQGGRGGTEAFF.

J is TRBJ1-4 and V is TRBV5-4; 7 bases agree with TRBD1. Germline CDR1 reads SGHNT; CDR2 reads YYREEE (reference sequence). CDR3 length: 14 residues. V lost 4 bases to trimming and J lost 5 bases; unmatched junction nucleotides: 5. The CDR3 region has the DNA TGTGCCAGCAGCCACCGGACAGGAAATGAAAAACTGTTTTTT. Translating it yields CASSHRTGNEKLFF.

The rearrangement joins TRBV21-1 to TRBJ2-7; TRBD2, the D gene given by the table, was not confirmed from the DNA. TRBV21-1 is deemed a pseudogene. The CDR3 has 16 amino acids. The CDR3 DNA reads TGTGCCAGCAGCCCCCCGGAGGGGTCGAGCTCCTACGAGCAGTACTTC. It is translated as CASSPPEGSSSYEQYF.

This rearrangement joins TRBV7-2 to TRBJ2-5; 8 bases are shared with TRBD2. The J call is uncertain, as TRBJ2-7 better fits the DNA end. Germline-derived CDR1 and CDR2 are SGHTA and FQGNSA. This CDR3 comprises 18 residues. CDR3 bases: TGTGCCAGCAGCTTATCCCTTTATGCAGCGGGAGCCCAAAACGAGCAGTACTTC. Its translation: CASSLSLYAAGAQNEQYF.

The CDR3 is CASSTMVTGRYEQYF. DNA for the CDR3: TGTGCCAGCAGTACCATGGTGACAGGGAGGTACGAGCAGTACTTC. This sequence joins TRBV27 and TRBJ2-7; D is possibly TRBD1 (7 bases). The V gene's germline CDR1 is MNHEY and CDR2 SMNVEV (reference sequence). Trimming took 5 bases from V and 4 from J, leaving 18 bases between them. The CDR3 covers 15 residues.

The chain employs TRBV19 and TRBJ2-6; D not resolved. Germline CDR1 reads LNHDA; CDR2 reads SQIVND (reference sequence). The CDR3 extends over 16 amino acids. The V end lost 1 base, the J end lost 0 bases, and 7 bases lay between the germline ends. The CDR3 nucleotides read TGTGCCAGTAGTATAGGGGCGAGCTCTGGGGCCAACGTCCTGACTTTC. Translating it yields CASSIGASSGANVLTF.

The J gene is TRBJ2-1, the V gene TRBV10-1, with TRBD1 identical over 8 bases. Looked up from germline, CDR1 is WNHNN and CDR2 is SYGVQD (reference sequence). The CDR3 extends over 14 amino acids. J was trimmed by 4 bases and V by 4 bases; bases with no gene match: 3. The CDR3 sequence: CASSAGTGYNEQFF. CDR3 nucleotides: TGCGCCAGCAGTGCCGGGACAGGATACAATGAGCAGTTCTTC.

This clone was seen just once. The CDR3 bases are TGTGCCAGCAGCGTAGGGGTAGAAACTTCTAACTATGGCTACACCTTC. Translated: CASSVGVETSNYGYTF. V and J are TRBV9 and TRBJ1-2; D uncertain. V was trimmed by 0 bases and J by 0 bases, leaving 12 bases between them. Germline V gene data show CDR1 as SGDLS and CDR2 as YYNGEE. The CDR3 is 16 residues long.

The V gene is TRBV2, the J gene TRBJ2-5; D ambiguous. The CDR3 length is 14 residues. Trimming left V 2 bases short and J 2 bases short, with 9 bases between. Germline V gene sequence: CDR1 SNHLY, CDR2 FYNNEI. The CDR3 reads CASSESQNQETQYF. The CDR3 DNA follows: TGTGCCAGCAGTGAAAGTCAAAATCAAGAGACCCAGTACTTC.

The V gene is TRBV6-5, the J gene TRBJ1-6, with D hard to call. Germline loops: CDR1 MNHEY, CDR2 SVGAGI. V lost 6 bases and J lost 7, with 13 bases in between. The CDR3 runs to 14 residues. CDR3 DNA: TGTGCCAGCAGGCGGGAAGCCTCGAATTCACCCCTCCACTTT. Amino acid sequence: CASRREASNSPLHF.

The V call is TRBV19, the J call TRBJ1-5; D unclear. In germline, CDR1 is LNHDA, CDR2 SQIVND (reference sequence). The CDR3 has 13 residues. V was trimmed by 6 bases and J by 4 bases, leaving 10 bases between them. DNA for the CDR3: TGTGCCAGTAGCCAGACACAGAATCAGCCCCAGCATTTT. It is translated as CASSQTQNQPQHF.

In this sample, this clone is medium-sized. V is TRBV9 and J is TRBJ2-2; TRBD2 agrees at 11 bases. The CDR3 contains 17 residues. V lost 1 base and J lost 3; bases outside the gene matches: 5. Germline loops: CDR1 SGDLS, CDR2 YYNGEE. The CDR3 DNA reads TGTGCCAGCAGCGTAACTAGCGGGAGTAGTGACACCGGGGAGCTGTTTTTT. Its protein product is CASSVTSGSSDTGELFF.

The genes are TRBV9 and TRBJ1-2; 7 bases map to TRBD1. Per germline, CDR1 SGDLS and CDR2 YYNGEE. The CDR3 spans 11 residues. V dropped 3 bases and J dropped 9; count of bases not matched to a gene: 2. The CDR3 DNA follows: TGTGCCAGCAGCGGACAGGGCAGCTACACCTTC. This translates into CASSGQGSYTF.

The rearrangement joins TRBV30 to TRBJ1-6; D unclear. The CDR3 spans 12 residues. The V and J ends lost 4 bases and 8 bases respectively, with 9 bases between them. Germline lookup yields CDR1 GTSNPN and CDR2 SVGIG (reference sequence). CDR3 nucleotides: TGTGCCTGGAATTCGGACTATTCACCCCTCCACTTT. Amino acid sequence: CAWNSDYSPLHF.

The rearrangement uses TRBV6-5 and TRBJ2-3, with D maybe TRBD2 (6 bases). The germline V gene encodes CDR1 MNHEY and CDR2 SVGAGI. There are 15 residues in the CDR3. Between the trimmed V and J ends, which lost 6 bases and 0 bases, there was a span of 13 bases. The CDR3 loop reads CASSPGTSSTDTQYF. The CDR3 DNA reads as TGTGCCAGCAGCCCCGGGACTTCTAGCACAGATACGCAGTATTTT.

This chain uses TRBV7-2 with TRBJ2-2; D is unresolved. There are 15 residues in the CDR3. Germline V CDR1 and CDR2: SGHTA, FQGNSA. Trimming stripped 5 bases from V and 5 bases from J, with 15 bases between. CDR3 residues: CASSPNVGNTGELFF. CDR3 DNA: TGTGCCAGCAGCCCGAACGTGGGGAATACCGGGGAGCTGTTTTTT.

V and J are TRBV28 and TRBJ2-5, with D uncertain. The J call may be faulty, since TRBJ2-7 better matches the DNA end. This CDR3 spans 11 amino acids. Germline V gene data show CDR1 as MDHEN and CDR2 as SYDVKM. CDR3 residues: CASGISYEQYF. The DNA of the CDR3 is TGTGCCTCGGGCATCTCCTACGAGCAGTACTTC.

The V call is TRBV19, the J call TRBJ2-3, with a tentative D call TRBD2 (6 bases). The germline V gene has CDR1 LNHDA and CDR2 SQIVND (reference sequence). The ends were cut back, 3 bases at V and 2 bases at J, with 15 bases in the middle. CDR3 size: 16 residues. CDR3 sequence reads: CASSIGLALTTDTQYF. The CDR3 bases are TGTGCCAGTAGTATTGGGCTAGCGTTGACCACAGATACGCAGTATTTT.

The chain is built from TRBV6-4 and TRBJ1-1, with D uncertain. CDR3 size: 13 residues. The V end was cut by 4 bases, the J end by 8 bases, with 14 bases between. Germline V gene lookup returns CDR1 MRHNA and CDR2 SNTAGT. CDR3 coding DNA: TGTGCCAGCAGTGGCGGACCCACAAGGGAAGCTTTCTTT. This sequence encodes CASSGGPTREAFF.

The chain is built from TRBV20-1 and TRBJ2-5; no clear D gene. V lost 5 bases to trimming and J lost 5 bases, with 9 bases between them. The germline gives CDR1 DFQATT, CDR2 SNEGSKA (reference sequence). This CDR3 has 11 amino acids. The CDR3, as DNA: TGCAGTGCTGGTGTACCCGAGACCCAGTACTTC. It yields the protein CSAGVPETQYF.

The CDR3: CASSLEYNEQFF. The CDR3 coding sequence is TGTGCCAGCAGTTTGGAGTACAATGAGCAGTTCTTC. The rearrangement joins TRBV28 to TRBJ2-1; D gene ambiguous. The CDR3 is 12 residues long. The ends were cut back, 3 bases at V and 4 bases at J, with 4 bases in the middle. The germline gives CDR1 MDHEN, CDR2 SYDVKM. The whole variable domain, filled in from reference TRBV28 and TRBJ2-1, reads DVKVTQSSRYLVKRTGEKVFLECVQDMDHENMFWYRQDPGLGLRLIYFSYDVKMKEKGDIPEGYSVSREKKERFSLILESASTNQTSMYLCASSLEYNEQFFGPGTRLTVL.

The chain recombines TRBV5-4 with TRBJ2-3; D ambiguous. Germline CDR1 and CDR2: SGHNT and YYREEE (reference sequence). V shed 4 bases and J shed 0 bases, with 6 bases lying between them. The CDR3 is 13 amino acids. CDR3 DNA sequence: TGTGCCAGCAGCCTTTTTAGCACAGATACGCAGTATTTT. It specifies CASSLFSTDTQYF.

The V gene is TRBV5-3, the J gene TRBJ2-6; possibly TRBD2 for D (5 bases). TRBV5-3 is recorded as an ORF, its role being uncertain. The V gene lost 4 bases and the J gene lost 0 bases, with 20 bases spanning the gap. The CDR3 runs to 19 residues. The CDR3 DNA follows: TGTGCCAGAAGCGGAAGTAGAGTGGGAGTAACCTCTGGGGCCAACGTCCTGACTTTC. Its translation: CARSGSRVGVTSGANVLTF.